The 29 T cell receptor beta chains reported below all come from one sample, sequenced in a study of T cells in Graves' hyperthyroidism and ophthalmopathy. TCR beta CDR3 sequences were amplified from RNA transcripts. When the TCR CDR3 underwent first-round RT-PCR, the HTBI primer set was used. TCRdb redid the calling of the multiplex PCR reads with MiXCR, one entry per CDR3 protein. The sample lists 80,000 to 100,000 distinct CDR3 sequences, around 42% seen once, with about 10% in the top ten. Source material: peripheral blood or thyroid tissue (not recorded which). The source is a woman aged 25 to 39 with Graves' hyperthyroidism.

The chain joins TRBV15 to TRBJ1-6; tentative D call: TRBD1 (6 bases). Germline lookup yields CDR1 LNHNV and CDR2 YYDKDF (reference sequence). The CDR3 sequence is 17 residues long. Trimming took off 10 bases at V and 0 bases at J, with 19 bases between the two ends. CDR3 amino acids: CASRKGDGSSYNSPLHF. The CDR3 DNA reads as TGTGCCAGCAGGAAGGGGGACGGAAGCTCCTATAATTCACCCCTCCACTTT.

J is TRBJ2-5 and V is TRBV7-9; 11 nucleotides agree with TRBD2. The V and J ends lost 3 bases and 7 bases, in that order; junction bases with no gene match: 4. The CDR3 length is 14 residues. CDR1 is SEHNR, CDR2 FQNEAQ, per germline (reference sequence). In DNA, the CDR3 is TGTGCCAGCAGCTTCGGGACTAGCGGTGGGACCCAGTACTTC. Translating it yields CASSFGTSGGTQYF.

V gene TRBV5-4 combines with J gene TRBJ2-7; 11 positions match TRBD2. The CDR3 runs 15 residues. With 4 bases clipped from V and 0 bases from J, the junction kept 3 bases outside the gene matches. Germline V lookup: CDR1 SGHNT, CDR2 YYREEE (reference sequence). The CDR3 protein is CASSISGRVSYEQYF. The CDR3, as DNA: TGTGCCAGCAGCATTAGCGGGAGGGTCTCCTACGAGCAGTACTTC.

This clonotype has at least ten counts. The CDR3 sequence is CASSLRTSTLTGYTF. CDR3 bases: TGCGCCAGCAGCCTCCGGACTTCGACCCTGACTGGCTACACCTTC. V usage is TRBV5-1 and J usage is TRBJ1-2; D remains ambiguous. V was trimmed by 4 bases and J by 7 bases, leaving 20 bases between them. The CDR3 spans 15 residues. Per the germline V gene, CDR1 is SGHRS and CDR2 is YFSETQ. Filled out from reference TRBV5-1 and TRBJ1-2, the complete variable domain reads KAGVTQTPRYLIKTRGQQVTLSCSPISGHRSVSWYQQTPGQGLQFLFEYFSETQRNKGNFPGRFSGRQFSNSRSEMNVSTLELGDSALYLCASSLRTSTLTGYTFGSGTRLTVV.

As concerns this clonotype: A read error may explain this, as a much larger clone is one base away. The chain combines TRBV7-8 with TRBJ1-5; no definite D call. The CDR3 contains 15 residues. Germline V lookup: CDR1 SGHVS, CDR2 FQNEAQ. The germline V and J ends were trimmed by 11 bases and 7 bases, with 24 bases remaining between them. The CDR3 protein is CAWSPRTQMGQPQHF. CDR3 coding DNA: TGTGCCTGGAGCCCCAGGACCCAGATGGGGCAGCCCCAGCATTTT. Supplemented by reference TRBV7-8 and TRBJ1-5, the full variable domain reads GAGVSQSPRYKVAKRGQDVALRCDPISGHVSLFWYQQALGQGPEFLTYFQNEAQLDKSGLPSDRFFAERPEGSVSTLKIQRTQQEDSAVYLCAWSPRTQMGQPQHFGDGTRLSIL.

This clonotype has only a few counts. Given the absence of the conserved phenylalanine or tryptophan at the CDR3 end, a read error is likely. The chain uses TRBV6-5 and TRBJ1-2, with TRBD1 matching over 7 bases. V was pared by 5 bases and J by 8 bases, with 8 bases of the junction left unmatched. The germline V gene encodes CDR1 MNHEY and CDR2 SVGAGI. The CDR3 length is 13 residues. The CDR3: CASSNHRGYGYTL. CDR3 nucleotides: TGTGCCAGCAGTAACCACAGGGGCTACGGCTACACCCTC.

The CDR3 DNA is TGTGCCAGCAGCTTATCCTGGGGGACCTACGAGCAGTACTTC. Amino acid sequence: CASSLSWGTYEQYF. V usage is TRBV11-2 and J usage is TRBJ2-7; D may match TRBD1 or TRBD2 (5 bases each). This CDR3 contains 14 residues. CDR1 is SGHAT and CDR2 is FQNNGV in the germline V gene. The ends were cut back, 2 bases at V and 2 bases at J, with 10 bases in the middle.

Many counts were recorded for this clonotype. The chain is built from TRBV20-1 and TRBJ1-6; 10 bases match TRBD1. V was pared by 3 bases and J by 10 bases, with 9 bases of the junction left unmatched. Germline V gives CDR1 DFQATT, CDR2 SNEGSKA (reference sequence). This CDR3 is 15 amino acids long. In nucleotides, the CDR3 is TGCAGTGCTAGTCCCGGGACAGGGGAACTGTCACCCCTCCACTTT. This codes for CSASPGTGELSPLHF.

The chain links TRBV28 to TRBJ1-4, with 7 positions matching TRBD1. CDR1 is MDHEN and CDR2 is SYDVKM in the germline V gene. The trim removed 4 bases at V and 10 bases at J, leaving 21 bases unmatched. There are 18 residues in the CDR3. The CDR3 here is CASSSPYQQAVGGGKLFF. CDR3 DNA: TGTGCCAGCAGTTCCCCGTACCAACAGGCAGTAGGGGGCGGAAAACTGTTTTTT.

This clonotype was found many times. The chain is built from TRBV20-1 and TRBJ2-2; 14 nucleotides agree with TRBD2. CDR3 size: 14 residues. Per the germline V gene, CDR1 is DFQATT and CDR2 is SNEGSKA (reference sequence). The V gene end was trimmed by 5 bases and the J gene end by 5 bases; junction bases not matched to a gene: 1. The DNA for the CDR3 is TGCAGTGCTTGGACTAGCGGGGGGACCGGGGAGCTGTTTTTT. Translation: CSAWTSGGTGELFF.

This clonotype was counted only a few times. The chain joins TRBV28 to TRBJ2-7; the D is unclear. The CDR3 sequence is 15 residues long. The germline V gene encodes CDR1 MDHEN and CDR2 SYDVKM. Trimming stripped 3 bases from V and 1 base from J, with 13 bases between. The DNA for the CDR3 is TGTGCCAGCAGTTTTGCACTACCGATTTCCTACGAGCAGTACTTC. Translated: CASSFALPISYEQYF.

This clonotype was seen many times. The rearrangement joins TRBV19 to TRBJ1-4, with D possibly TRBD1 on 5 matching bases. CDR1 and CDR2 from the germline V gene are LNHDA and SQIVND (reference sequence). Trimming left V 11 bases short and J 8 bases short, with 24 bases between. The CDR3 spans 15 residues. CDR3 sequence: CASSQGDGYGEKLFF. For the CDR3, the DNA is TGTGCCTCTTCCCAAGGGGACGGGTACGGCGAAAAACTGTTTTTT.

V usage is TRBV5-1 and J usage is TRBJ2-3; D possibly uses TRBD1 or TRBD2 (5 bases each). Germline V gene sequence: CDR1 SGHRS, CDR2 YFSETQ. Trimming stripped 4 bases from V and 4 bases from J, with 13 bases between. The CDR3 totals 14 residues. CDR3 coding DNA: TGCGCCAGCAGCGCCGGGATGGGGGCAGATACGCAGTATTTT. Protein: CASSAGMGADTQYF.

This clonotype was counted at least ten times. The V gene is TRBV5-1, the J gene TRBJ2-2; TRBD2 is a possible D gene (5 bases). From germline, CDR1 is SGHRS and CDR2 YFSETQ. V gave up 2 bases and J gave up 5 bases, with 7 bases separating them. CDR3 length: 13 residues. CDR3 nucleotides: TGCGCCAGCAGCTTCCGGGGAACCGGGGAGCTGTTTTTT. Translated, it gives CASSFRGTGELFF.

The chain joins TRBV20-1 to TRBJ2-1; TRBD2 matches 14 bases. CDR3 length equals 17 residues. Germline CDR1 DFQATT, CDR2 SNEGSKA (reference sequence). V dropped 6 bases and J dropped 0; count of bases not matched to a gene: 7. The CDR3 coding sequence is TGCAGTGCCCGGACTAGCGGGGGGAAAAGCTCCTACAATGAGCAGTTCTTC. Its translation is CSARTSGGKSSYNEQFF.

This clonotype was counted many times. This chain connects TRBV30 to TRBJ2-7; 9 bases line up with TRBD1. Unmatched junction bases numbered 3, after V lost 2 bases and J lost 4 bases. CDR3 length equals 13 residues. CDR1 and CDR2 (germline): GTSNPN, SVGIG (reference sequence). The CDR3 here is CAWSPGQGYEQYF. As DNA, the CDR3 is TGTGCCTGGAGTCCGGGACAGGGATACGAGCAGTACTTC.

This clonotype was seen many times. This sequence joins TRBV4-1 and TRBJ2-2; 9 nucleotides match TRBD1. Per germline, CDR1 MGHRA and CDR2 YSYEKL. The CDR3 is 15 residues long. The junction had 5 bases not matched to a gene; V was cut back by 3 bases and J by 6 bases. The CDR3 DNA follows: TGCGCCAGCAGCCACCGGGACAGGGTTCCCGGGGAGCTGTTTTTT. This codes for CASSHRDRVPGELFF.

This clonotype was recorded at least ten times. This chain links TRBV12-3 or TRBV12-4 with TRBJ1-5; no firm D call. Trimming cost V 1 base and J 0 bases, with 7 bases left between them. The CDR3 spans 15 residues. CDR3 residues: CASSLDGYSNQPQHF. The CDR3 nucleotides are TGTGCCAGCAGTTTAGACGGTTATAGCAATCAGCCCCAGCATTTT.

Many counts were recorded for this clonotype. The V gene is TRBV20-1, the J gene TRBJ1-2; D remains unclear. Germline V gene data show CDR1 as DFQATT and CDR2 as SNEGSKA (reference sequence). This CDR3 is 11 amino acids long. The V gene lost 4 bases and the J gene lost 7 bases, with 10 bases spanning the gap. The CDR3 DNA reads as TGCAGTGCTACCTCTTATGGTGGCTACACCTTC. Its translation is CSATSYGGYTF.

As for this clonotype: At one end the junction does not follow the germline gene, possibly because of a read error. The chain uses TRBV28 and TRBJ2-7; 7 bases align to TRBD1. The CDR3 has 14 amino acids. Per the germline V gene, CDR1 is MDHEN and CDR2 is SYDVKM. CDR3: CASTPGTEVYGQYF. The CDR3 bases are TGTGCCAGCACCCCCGGGACAGAAGTGTACGGGCAGTACTTC.

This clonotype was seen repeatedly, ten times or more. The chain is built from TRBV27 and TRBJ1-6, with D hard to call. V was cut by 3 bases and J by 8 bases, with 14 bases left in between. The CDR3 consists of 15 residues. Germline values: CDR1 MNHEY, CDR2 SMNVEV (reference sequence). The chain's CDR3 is CASSLQSLSYSPLHF. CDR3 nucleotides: TGTGCCAGCAGTTTGCAGTCACTGTCGTATTCACCCCTCCACTTT.

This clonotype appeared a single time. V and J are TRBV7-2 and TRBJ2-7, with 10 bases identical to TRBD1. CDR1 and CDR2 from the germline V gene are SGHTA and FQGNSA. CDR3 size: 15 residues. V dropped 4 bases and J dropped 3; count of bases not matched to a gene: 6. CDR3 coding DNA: TGTGCCAGCAGCTCTAGACAGGGGGCCGTCTACGAGCAGTACTTC. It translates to CASSSRQGAVYEQYF.

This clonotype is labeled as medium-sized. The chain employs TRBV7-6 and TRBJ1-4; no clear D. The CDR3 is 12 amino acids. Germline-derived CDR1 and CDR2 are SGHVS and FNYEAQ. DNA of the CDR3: TGTGCTCCCCCAAAGGCTAATGAAAAACTGTTTTTT. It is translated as CAPPKANEKLFF.

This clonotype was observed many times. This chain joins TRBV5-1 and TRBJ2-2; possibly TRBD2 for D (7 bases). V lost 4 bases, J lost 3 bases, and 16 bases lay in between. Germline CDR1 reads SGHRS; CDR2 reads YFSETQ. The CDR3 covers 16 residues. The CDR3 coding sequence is TGCGCCAGCAGCCCCGGAGGCGGGGGCGACACCGGGGAGCTGTTTTTT. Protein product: CASSPGGGGDTGELFF. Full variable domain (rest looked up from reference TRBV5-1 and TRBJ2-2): KAGVTQTPRYLIKTRGQQVTLSCSPISGHRSVSWYQQTPGQGLQFLFEYFSETQRNKGNFPGRFSGRQFSNSRSEMNVSTLELGDSALYLCASSPGGGGDTGELFFGEGSRLTVL.

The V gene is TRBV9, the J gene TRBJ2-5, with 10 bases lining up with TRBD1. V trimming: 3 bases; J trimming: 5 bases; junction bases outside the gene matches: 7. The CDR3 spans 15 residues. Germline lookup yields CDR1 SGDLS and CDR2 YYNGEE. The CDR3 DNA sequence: TGTGCCAGCAGCGCCGCCGGGACAGGGGTTGAGACCCAGTACTTC. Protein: CASSAAGTGVETQYF.

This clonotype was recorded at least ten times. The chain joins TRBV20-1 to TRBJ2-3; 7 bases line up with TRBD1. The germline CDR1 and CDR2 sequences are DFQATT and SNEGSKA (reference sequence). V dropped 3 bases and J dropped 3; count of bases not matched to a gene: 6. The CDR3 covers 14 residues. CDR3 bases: TGCAGTGCTAGCAACCCGGACAGGACAGATACGCAGTATTTT. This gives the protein CSASNPDRTDTQYF.

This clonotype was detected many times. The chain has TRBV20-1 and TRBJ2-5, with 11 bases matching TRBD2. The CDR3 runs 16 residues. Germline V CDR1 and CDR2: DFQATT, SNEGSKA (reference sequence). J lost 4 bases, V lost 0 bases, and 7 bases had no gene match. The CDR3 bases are TGCAGTGCTAGAGAGGGGTGGCTAGCGGGAGGAGAGACCCAGTACTTC. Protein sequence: CSAREGWLAGGETQYF.

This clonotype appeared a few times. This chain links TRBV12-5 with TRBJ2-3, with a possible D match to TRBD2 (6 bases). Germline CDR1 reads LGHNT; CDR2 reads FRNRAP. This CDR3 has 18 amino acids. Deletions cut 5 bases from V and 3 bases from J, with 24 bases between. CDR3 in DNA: TGTGCTAGTGGTGACTCATTTAGCGTTTCGGGAGTAACAGATACGCAGTATTTT. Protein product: CASGDSFSVSGVTDTQYF.

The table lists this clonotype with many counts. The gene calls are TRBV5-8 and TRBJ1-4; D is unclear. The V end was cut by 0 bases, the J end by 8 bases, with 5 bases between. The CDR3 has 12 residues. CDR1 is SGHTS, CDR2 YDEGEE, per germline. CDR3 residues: CASSLDAEKLFF. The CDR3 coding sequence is TGTGCCAGCAGCTTGGACGCGGAAAAACTGTTTTTT.